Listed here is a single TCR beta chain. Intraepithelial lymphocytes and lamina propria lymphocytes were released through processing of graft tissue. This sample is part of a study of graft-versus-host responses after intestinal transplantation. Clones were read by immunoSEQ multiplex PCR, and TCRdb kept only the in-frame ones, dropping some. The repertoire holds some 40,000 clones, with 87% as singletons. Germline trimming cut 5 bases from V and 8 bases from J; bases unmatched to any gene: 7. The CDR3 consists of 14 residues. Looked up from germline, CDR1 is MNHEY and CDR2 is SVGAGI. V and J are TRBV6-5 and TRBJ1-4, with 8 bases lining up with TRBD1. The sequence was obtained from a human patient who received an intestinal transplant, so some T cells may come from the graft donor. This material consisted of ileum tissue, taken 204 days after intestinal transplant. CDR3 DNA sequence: TGTGCCAGCAGTGGGACAGGCCTTACCGAAAAACTGTTTTTT. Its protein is CASSGTGLTEKLFF.